Given below is one T cell receptor beta chain in context. Clones were read by immunoSEQ multiplex PCR, and TCRdb kept only the in-frame ones, dropping some. Counted here are 100,000 to 150,000 clones, almost 85% occurring once; the ten biggest clones make up approximately 1.5%. The CDR3 has 14 amino acids. V was trimmed by 6 bases and J by 3 bases, leaving 15 bases between them. Germline V CDR1 and CDR2: LNHDA, SQIVND (reference sequence). This sample stems from a study of blood T cell repertoires in COVID-19. Study in general: In each case, the material was cDNA or gDNA derived from T cells, B-cell-depleted T cells, or PBMCs.

Material: peripheral blood. The chain combines TRBV19 with TRBJ2-7; perhaps TRBD1 as D (6 bases). This TCR derives from a man aged 55 to 70 with acute or convalescent COVID-19. In DNA form, the CDR3 reads TGTGCCAGTAGCCGGACAGACGCCCTCTACGAGCAGTACTTC. Its translation: CASSRTDALYEQYF.